The subject of this entry is one T cell receptor beta chain. Its antigen remains unidentified. The source of the sample is a study of post-analysis software for immune sequencing data. Every TCR beta cDNA library bore unique molecular identifiers. MiXCR was run by TCRdb on the PCR reads, yielding one entry per CDR3 protein. The repertoire consists of around 190,000 distinct CDR3 sequences, with 25% to 35% occurring once and the leading ten covering roughly 3.5%. Overall study findings and caveats: Five or six TRBV segments (TRBV5-6, TRBV5-1 and TRBV20-1 among them) occurred more frequently in patients than in controls.

The CDR3 runs to 12 residues. CDR1 DFQATT and CDR2 SNEGSKA come from the germline V gene (reference sequence). V shed 1 base and J shed 7 bases, with 8 bases lying between them. The chain couples TRBV20-1 to TRBJ2-1, with D possibly being TRBD2 (6 bases). Sample: blood. The sequence was obtained from a girl aged 2-17 years with multiple sclerosis. CDR3 sequence reads: CSARVSGNEQFF. CDR3 nucleotides: TGCAGTGCTAGAGTCAGCGGGAATGAGCAGTTCTTC.